This T cell receptor (beta chain) derives from a study of blood T cell repertoires in COVID-19. The CDR3 runs 12 residues. Trimming cost V 6 bases and J 7 bases; bases outside gene matches: 2. In germline, CDR1 is MNHEY, CDR2 SVGAGI. The repertoire was sequenced with immunoSEQ multiplex PCR; TCRdb's copy has only in-frame clones and lacks some. The sample consists of about 98,000 clones, around 75% of them appearing once. The sequence derives from an older man with acute or convalescent COVID-19. Sequencing was carried out using peripheral blood. V is TRBV6-5 and J is TRBJ1-2; 10 nucleotides align to TRBD1. As DNA, the CDR3 is TGTGCCAGCAGGCGGACAGGGGGTGGCTACACCTTC. This sequence encodes CASRRTGGGYTF.